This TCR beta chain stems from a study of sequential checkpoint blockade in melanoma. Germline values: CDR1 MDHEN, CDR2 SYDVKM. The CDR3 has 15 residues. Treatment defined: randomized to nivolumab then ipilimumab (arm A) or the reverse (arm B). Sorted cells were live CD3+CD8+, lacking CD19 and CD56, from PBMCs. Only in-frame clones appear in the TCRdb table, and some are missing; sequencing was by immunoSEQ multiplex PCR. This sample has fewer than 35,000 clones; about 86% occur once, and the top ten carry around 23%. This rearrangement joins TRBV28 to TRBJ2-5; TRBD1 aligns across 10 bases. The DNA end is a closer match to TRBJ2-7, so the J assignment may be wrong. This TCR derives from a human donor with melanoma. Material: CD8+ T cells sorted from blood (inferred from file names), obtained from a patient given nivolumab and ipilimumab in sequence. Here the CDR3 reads CASSYPRDRGYEQYF. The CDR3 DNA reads TGTGCCAGCAGTTACCCCCGGGACAGGGGCTACGAGCAGTACTTC.